This is a list of T cell receptor beta chains from one sample in a study of blood T cells in healthy people across ages. TCRdb recomputed calls from the 5' RACE reads with MiXCR, one row per CDR3 protein. Found here are 650,000 to 1,000,000 distinct CDR3 sequences, roughly 35% of them singletons; the top ten hold around 13%. Sequenced input: blood. These TCRs come from a man between 18 and 35 years old in good health. Each CDR3 is given with its conserved first and last residue. Fields, in order: V gene, D gene, J gene, CDR3 protein. D genes are given only for firm matches.

>TRBV30|-|TRBJ2-2
CAWKADANTGELFF
>TRBV27|TRBD1|TRBJ2-5
CASSPGTGYETQYF
>TRBV20-1|-|TRBJ1-2
CSARWQGYGYTF
>TRBV5-1|-|TRBJ1-5
CASSLDPGSNQPQHF
>TRBV5-1|-|TRBJ2-1
CASSYSTRPYEQFF
>TRBV19|TRBD1|TRBJ2-7
CASSTGQGMLPYEQYF
>TRBV5-1|-|-
CASYFELDYNEQYF
>TRBV18|-|TRBJ2-1
CASSPPEGRANNEQFF
>TRBV4-2|TRBD1|TRBJ1-1
CASSHPTGTGGIMGTEAFF
>TRBV7-2|-|TRBJ1-1
CASSFWCGEAFF
>TRBV7-2|-|TRBJ2-7
CASSLGTQGGQYF
>TRBV7-2|TRBD2|TRBJ2-3
CASSWGGGTDTQYF
>TRBV5-1|-|TRBJ2-1
CASSLTPLASAGPYNEQFF
>TRBV6-2/TRBV6-3|TRBD1|TRBJ2-5
CASRTGEYGETQYF
>TRBV4-3|TRBD2|TRBJ2-1
CASSQGLAGDRDLINERFF
>TRBV3-1|-|TRBJ2-3
CASSQAGTPTDTQYF
>TRBV12-3/TRBV12-4|TRBD1|TRBJ2-3
CATRQGGTDTQYF
>TRBV5-1|TRBD1|-
CASSFGGTGAYEQYF
>TRBV5-1|-|TRBJ1-5
CASSLLPTGNQPQHF
>TRBV21-1|-|TRBJ1-2
CASSKERRLGQAWAGYTF
>TRBV20-1|-|TRBJ1-5
CSARDGEGSNQPQHF
>TRBV14|TRBD1|TRBJ2-2
CASSRQGTGELFF
>TRBV12-3/TRBV12-4|TRBD1|TRBJ2-5
CASSAGQDAPDEQYF
>TRBV2|TRBD1|TRBJ2-5
CASLGTEPQETQYF
>TRBV2|-|TRBJ2-1
CASSVGGGFLEQFF
>TRBV20-1|-|TRBJ1-2
CSAWDGGYGYTF
>TRBV6-2/TRBV6-3|TRBD1|TRBJ2-2
CASSYAGDRMNTGELFF
>TRBV19|TRBD1|TRBJ2-7
CASSIGTGSYEQYF
>TRBV10-3|-|TRBJ1-2
CAIGASPSGYTF
>TRBV6-6|TRBD1|TRBJ2-1
CASSGGQEGQFF
>TRBV7-2|-|TRBJ2-7
CASSLALGRDSYEQYF
>TRBV20-1|-|TRBJ2-1
CSGSLAQVNEQFF
>TRBV12-3/TRBV12-4|-|TRBJ2-3
CASSFRGGTQYF
>TRBV7-9|-|TRBJ2-3
CASSLSGTSKSTDTQYF
>TRBV6-6|-|TRBJ1-1
CASSWGQPQTQEAFF
>TRBV7-2|TRBD2|TRBJ2-1
CASSLAGAGGLSEQFF
>TRBV12-3/TRBV12-4|-|TRBJ1-5
CASSARVDQPQHF
>TRBV4-2|-|TRBJ2-7
CASSQVGNGQYF
>TRBV20-1|-|TRBJ1-2
CSARDEGGYGYTF
>TRBV4-2|TRBD1|-
CASKDRDREGNEQYF
>TRBV29-1|TRBD1|TRBJ2-1
CSANTRQGYNEQFF
>TRBV4-1|TRBD1|TRBJ2-3
CAGSQFVPEPGQESTDTQYF
>TRBV6-5|-|-
CASSDGAASGTQYF
>TRBV19|-|TRBJ2-5
CASSPPRGPETQYF
>TRBV10-3|-|TRBJ2-3
CAISAGRGDGDTQYF
>TRBV9|-|TRBJ2-3
CASSFSNLATDTQYF
>TRBV7-9|-|TRBJ2-7
CASNRATSYNEQYF
>TRBV11-2|TRBD2|TRBJ2-1
CASSLVGTSGLHGGSYNEQFF
>TRBV29-1|TRBD2|TRBJ2-5
CSVEARLAGETQYF
>TRBV12-3/TRBV12-4|-|TRBJ1-1
CASRPDRVPTEAFF